A selection of T cell receptor beta chains follows, all from one sample in a study of T cell responses to AZD1222 COVID-19 vaccine. The repertoire was sequenced with immunoSEQ multiplex PCR; TCRdb's copy has only in-frame clones and lacks some. The data hold about 120,000 clones, with about 91% observed a single time. The material was peripheral blood, obtained on day 0 of AZD1222 vaccination. These receptors were collected from an adult in good health. Each CDR3 is given with its conserved first and last residue. Fields, in order: D gene, clone size, V gene, J gene, CDR3 DNA, CDR3 protein. D genes are given only for firm matches. Clone sizes are given selectively: once, few, many, or a class where the clone is expanded.

-	-	TRBV18	TRBJ1-5	TGTGCCAGCTCCCAAATCGGGGAGCGAAGCAATCAGCCCCAGCATTTT	CASSQIGERSNQPQHF
-	-	TRBV19	TRBJ1-5	TGTGCCAGTAGTATGGAGGGGTATAATCAGCCCCAGCATTTT	CASSMEGYNQPQHF
TRBD2	-	TRBV30	TRBJ2-3	TGTGCCTGGAGCGGACTAGCGGGGGGGCCAGATACGCAGTATTTT	CAWSGLAGGPDTQYF
-	-	TRBV6-6	TRBJ1-3	TGTGCCAGCAGAGGGACACCCAACACCATATATTTT	CASRGTPNTIYF
TRBD1	-	TRBV7-9	TRBJ1-1	TGTGCCAGCAGCCCCGGGACAGGGGACTCAGCTTTCTTT	CASSPGTGDSAFF
-	-	TRBV12-3/TRBV12-4	TRBJ1-1	TGTGCCAGCAGTCGAGGGCCGGGCGAAGCTTTCTTT	CASSRGPGEAFF
TRBD1	-	TRBV11-2	TRBJ1-2	TGTGCCAGCAAAACCACGTTTGGGACAGGGGACTATGGCTACACCTTC	CASKTTFGTGDYGYTF
-	-	TRBV27	TRBJ1-5	TGTGCCAGCAGTTTTTCTGGTCAGCCCCAGCATTTT	CASSFSGQPQHF
TRBD1	-	TRBV7-8	TRBJ1-5	TGTGCCAGCAGCTCCCGACAGGGGCGTAGTCAGCCCCAGCATTTT	CASSSRQGRSQPQHF
-	-	TRBV19	TRBJ1-1	TGTGCCAGTAGCCCCCGGGAGGGTGAAGCTTTCTTT	CASSPREGEAFF
-	-	TRBV21-1	TRBJ1-2	TGTGCCAGCAGCCGTGGGATCTACAACTATGGCTACACCTTC	CASSRGIYNYGYTF
-	once	TRBV5-1	TRBJ1-1	TGCGCCAGCAGCTCTGGGGACACTGAAGCTTTCTTT	CASSSGDTEAFF
TRBD1	-	TRBV11-2	TRBJ1-2	TGTGCCAGCAGCTGGGGACAGGGCGGGCGCTATGGCTACACCTTC	CASSWGQGGRYGYTF
TRBD1	-	TRBV5-1	TRBJ1-6	TGCGCCAGCAGCTTGGGACAGGGAGCTAATTCACCCCTCCACTTT	CASSLGQGANSPLHF
-	-	TRBV5-8	TRBJ1-5	TGTGCCAGCAGCTTATCCGGCGGGCAGCGCAATCAGCCCCAGCATTTT	CASSLSGGQRNQPQHF
-	-	TRBV20-1	TRBJ1-2	TGCAGTGCTAGTGCACATAACTATGGCTACACCTTC	CSASAHNYGYTF
TRBD1	-	TRBV19	TRBJ1-5	TGTGCCAGTAGTACGGACAGGGGCCAGCCCCAGCATTTT	CASSTDRGQPQHF
-	-	TRBV5-1	TRBJ1-2	TGCGCCAGCAGCTTGAGTGGCAGCCACTCTTTATTCTATGGCTACACCTTC	CASSLSGSHSLFYGYTF